The rows below give T cell receptor beta chains drawn from one sample of a study of T cells after yellow fever vaccination. MiXCR, run by TCRdb on the 5' RACE reads, gives a single entry per CDR3 protein. The sample has roughly 330,000 distinct CDR3 sequences, around 6.8% seen once. Sample: PBMCs, taken about 49 days after the first yellow fever vaccination. These receptors originate from a man aged 18 to 29 who received the YFV17D yellow fever vaccine. Each CDR3 is given with its conserved first and last residue. Fields, in order: clone size, V gene, J gene, D gene, CDR3 protein, CDR3 DNA. D genes are given only for firm matches. Where a row states a size, it is once, few, many or the class of an expanded clone; other rows omit it.

>.|TRBV7-3|TRBJ1-1|.
CASSLTGQDTEAFF
TGTGCCAGCAGCTTAACGGGGCAGGATACTGAAGCTTTCTTT
>few|TRBV5-5|TRBJ2-1|TRBD2
CASSLAQLAGANEQFF
TGTGCCAGCAGCTTGGCCCAACTAGCGGGGGCCAATGAGCAGTTCTTC
>few|TRBV7-9|TRBJ1-2|TRBD1
CASSSHLTGVSGYGYTF
TGTGCCAGCAGCTCGCACCTCACAGGGGTGTCAGGCTATGGCTACACCTTC
>few|TRBV20-1|TRBJ2-1|TRBD1
CSAPGQVRFNEQFF
TGCAGTGCTCCCGGACAGGTTAGGTTCAATGAGCAGTTCTTC
>.|TRBV5-1|TRBJ1-2|.
CASSWDGALGGYTF
TGCGCCAGCAGCTGGGACGGAGCCTTGGGGGGCTACACCTTC
>.|TRBV7-9|TRBJ2-7|.
CASSPVAAYEQYF
TGTGCCAGCAGCCCGGTCGCGGCCTACGAGCAGTACTTC
>many|TRBV7-6|TRBJ2-2|TRBD2
CASSYGGGMNTGELFF
TGTGCCAGCAGCTATGGGGGGGGAATGAACACCGGGGAGCTGTTTTTT
>.|TRBV12-3/TRBV12-4|TRBJ2-1|.
CASSLERTLRSLNEQFF
TGTGCCAGCAGTTTAGAGAGGACTCTCCGCTCCCTCAATGAGCAGTTCTTC
>many|TRBV10-3|TRBJ2-3|TRBD2
CAISVAGDSDTQYF
TGTGCCATCAGTGTGGCGGGGGACTCAGATACGCAGTATTTT
>.|TRBV7-9|TRBJ2-7|.
CASSLKRVGPYEQYF
TGTGCCAGCAGCTTAAAGCGTGTAGGGCCCTACGAGCAGTACTTC
>many|TRBV5-6|TRBJ2-7|.
CASSLWGAIYEQYF
TGTGCCAGCAGCTTGTGGGGGGCCATCTACGAGCAGTACTTC
>many|TRBV7-8|TRBJ2-7|.
CASSLRMGTAIYEQYF
TGTGCCAGCAGCTTAAGGATGGGGACGGCGATCTACGAGCAGTACTTC
>few|TRBV6-6|TRBJ1-5|.
CASSTSGFQPQHF
TGTGCCAGCAGTACCTCGGGGTTTCAGCCCCAGCATTTT
>many|TRBV4-3|TRBJ2-2|.
CASSPSPRVELLPGELFF
TGCGCCAGCAGCCCAAGCCCCCGGGTGGAACTTTTGCCCGGGGAGCTGTTTTTT
>many|TRBV9|TRBJ2-1|.
CASSARQREQFF
TGTGCCAGCAGCGCCCGACAGCGTGAGCAGTTCTTC
>.|TRBV10-3|TRBJ1-2|.
CAISDRDGYTF
TGTGCCATCAGTGACAGGGACGGCTACACCTTC
>few|TRBV12-3/TRBV12-4|TRBJ2-1|.
CASSLGPTSDEQFF
TGTGCCAGCAGCCTCGGACCGACCAGCGATGAGCAGTTCTTC
>many|TRBV3-1|TRBJ1-6|.
CASSPTGFYNSPLHF
TGTGCCAGCAGCCCCACAGGGTTCTATAATTCACCCCTCCACTTT
>many|TRBV12-3/TRBV12-4|TRBJ1-4|TRBD1
CASRQGANEKLFF
TGTGCCAGCAGACAGGGGGCTAATGAAAAACTGTTTTTT
>few|TRBV19|TRBJ1-1|.
CASRGLRNTEAFF
TGTGCCAGTAGAGGGTTAAGGAACACTGAAGCTTTCTTT
>.|TRBV18|TRBJ2-7|.
CASSPPSDNEQYF
TGTGCCAGCTCACCTCCATCGGACAACGAGCAGTACTTC
>.|TRBV20-1|TRBJ2-5|.
CSARDVQGGQETQYF
TGCAGTGCTAGAGATGTGCAGGGAGGTCAAGAGACCCAGTACTTC
>.|TRBV5-1|TRBJ2-5|.
CASYEPQETQYF
TGCGCCAGCTACGAACCCCAAGAGACCCAGTACTTC
>few|TRBV7-2|TRBJ2-3|TRBD1
CASSLGDSVITDTQYF
TGTGCCAGCAGCCTCGGGGACAGCGTGATTACAGATACGCAGTATTTT
>many|TRBV29-1|TRBJ2-5|TRBD1
CSVGTGGETQYF
TGCAGCGTTGGGACAGGGGGCGAGACCCAGTACTTC
>.|TRBV29-1|TRBJ1-1|.
CSVDPGGSERTEAFF
TGCAGCGTTGACCCCGGGGGCAGCGAACGGACTGAAGCTTTCTTT
>many|TRBV12-3/TRBV12-4|TRBJ2-5|.
CASGQFQETQYF
TGTGCCAGCGGACAGTTCCAAGAGACCCAGTACTTC
>many|TRBV11-1|TRBJ2-1|.
CASSLPGNEQFF
TGTGCCAGCAGCTTACCGGGCAATGAGCAGTTCTTC
>many|TRBV6-5|TRBJ2-5|.
CASSYGYLQETQYF
TGTGCCAGCAGTTACGGCTACCTCCAAGAGACCCAGTACTTC
>many|TRBV4-2|TRBJ2-1|TRBD1
CASSQDRDRGYNEQFF
TGTGCCAGCAGCCAAGATAGGGACAGGGGGTACAATGAGCAGTTCTTC